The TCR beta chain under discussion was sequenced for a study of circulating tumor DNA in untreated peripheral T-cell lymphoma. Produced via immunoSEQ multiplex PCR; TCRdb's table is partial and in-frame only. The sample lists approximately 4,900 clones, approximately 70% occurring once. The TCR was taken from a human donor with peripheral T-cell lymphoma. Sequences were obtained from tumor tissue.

The CDR3 sequence is CSVLTLNNEQFF. DNA of the CDR3: TGCAGCGTTCTGACTCTAAACAATGAGCAGTTCTTC. The chain employs TRBV29-1 and TRBJ2-1; D is uncertain. Trimming pared 5 bases from V and 5 bases from J, leaving 10 bases between. From germline, CDR1 is SQVTM and CDR2 ANQGSEA. The length of the CDR3 is 12 residues.